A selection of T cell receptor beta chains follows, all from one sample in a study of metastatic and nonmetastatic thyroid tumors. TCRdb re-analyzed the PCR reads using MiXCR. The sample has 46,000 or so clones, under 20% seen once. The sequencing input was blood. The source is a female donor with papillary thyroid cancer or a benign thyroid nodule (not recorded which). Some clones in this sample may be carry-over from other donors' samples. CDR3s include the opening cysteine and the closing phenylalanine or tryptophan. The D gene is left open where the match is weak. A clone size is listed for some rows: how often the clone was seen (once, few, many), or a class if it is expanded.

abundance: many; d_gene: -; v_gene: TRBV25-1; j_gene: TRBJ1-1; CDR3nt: TGTGCCAGCAGTGACGGTCAGGGATGGGGGAACACTGAAGCTTTCTTT; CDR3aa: CASSDGQGWGNTEAFF
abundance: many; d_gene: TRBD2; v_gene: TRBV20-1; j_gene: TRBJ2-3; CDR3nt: TGCAGTGCTAGGGCGGGACTAGCGGGAGAAGCAGATACGCAGTATTTT; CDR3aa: CSARAGLAGEADTQYF
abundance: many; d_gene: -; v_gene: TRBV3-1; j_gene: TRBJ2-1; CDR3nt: TGTGCCAGCAGCCCCCCTTTCGCCACGGATGAGCAGTTCTTC; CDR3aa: CASSPPFATDEQFF
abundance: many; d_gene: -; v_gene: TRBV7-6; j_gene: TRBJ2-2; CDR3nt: TGTGCCAGCAGCTTAAGTCAGGGGCTCAACACCGGGGAGCTGTTTTTT; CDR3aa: CASSLSQGLNTGELFF
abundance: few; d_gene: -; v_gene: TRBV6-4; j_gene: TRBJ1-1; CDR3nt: TGTGCCAGCATCTGGTCTAGGAACACTGAAGCTTTCTTT; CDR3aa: CASIWSRNTEAFF
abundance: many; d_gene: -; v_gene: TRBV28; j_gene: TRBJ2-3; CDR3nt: -; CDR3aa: CASSTSGEGLDTQYF
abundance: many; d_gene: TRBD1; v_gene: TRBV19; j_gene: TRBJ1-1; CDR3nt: TGTGCCAGTAGTATCGGCCAGGGGGAGTACACTGAAGCTTTCTTT; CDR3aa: CASSIGQGEYTEAFF
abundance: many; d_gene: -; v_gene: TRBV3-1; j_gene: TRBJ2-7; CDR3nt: TGTGCCAGCAGCCCCGCTGTACCTTCCTACGAGCAGTACTTC; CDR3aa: CASSPAVPSYEQYF
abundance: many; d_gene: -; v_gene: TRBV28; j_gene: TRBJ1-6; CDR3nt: TGTGCCAGCACGATCGGGGGGGCCACCTATAATTCACCCCTCCACTTT; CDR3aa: CASTIGGATYNSPLHF
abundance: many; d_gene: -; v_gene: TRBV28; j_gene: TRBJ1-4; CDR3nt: TGTGCCAGCAGTAAAAGTTGGAGGGGTGAAAAACTGTTTTTT; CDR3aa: CASSKSWRGEKLFF
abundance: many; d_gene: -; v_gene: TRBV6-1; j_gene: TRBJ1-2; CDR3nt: TGTGCCAGCAGTGGCCCGGGGGATCCTAACTATGGCTACACCTTC; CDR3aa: CASSGPGDPNYGYTF
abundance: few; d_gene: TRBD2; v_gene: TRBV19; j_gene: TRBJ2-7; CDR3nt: TGTGCCAGTAGTAAGGCGGCTAGCGGGTACGGCGAGCAGTACTTC; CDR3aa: CASSKAASGYGEQYF
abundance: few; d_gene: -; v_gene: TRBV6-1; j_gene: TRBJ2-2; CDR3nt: TGTGCCAGCAGTGATTTACGGGGCACCGGGGAGCTGTTTTTT; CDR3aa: CASSDLRGTGELFF
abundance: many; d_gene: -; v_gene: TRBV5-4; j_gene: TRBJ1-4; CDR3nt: TGTGCCAGCAGCCCCGCCGGAGGAGGGAAACTGTTTTTT; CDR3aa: CASSPAGGGKLFF
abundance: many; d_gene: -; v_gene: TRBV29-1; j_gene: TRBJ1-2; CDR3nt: TGCAGCGTTGAAGTATGGGACTATGGCTACACCTTC; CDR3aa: CSVEVWDYGYTF
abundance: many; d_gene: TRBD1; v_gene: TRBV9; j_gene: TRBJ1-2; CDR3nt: TGTGCCAGCAGCCCCCGGACAGGGCGAATGGCTAACTATGGCTACACCTTC; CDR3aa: CASSPRTGRMANYGYTF
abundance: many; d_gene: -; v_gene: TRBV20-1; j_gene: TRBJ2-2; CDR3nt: TGCAGTGCTAGTTACAGGGACACCGGGGAGCTGTTTTTT; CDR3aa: CSASYRDTGELFF
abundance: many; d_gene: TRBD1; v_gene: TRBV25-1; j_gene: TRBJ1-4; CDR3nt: TGTGCCAGCAGTCCGGGACAGCTTAATGAAAAACTGTTTTTT; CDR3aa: CASSPGQLNEKLFF
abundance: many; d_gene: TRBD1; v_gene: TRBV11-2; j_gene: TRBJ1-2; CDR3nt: TGTGCCAGCAGCCAACAGGGGAACGGCTACACCTTC; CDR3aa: CASSQQGNGYTF
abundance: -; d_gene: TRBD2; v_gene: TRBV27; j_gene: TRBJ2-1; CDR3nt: TGTGCCAGCGCGAGCGGGAGGTCCTACAATGAGCAGTTCTTC; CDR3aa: CASASGRSYNEQFF
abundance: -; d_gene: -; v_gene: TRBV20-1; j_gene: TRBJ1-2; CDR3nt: TGCAGTGCTAGTTACCGGGGTTTGGACTATGGCTACACCTTC; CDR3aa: CSASYRGLDYGYTF
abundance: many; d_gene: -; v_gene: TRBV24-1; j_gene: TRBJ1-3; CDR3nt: TGTGCCACCAGTGATTTGGGAGGTACTGGAAACACCATATATTTT; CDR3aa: CATSDLGGTGNTIYF
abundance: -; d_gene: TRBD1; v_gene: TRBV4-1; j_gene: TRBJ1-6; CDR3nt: TGCGCCAGCAGCCAGGGACAGGGCCCACCCCTCCACTTT; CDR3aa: CASSQGQGPPLHF
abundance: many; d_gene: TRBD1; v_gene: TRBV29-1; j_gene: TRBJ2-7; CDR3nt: TGCAGCGCCAAGGACAGGGGCTCCTACGAGCAGTACTTC; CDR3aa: CSAKDRGSYEQYF
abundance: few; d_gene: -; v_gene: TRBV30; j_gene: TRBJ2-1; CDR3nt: TGTGCCTGGGGTGGACAAGTCCTCTACAATGAGCAGTTCTTC; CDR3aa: CAWGGQVLYNEQFF
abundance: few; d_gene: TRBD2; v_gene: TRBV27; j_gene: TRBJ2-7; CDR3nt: TGTGCCAGCAGTCCCCTAGCGGGAGGGCCCTACGAGCAGTACTTC; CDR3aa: CASSPLAGGPYEQYF
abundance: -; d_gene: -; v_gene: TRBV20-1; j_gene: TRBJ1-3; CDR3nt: TGCAGTGCTAGTCCTGGGGGCACGAATGGAAACACCATATATTTT; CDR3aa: CSASPGGTNGNTIYF
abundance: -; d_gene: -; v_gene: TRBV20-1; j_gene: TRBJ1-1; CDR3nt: TGCAGCGCGGAGTTGGGACGGAACACTGAAGCTTTCTTT; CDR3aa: CSAELGRNTEAFF
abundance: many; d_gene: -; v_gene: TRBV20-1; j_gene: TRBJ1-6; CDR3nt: TGCAGTGCTAGAGGGGGAAGGCGGTCACCCCTCCACTTT; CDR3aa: CSARGGRRSPLHF
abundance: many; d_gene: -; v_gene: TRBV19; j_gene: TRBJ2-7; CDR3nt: TGTGCCAGTAGTCGGGGACTTGGCCCCTACGAGCAGTACTTC; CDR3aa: CASSRGLGPYEQYF
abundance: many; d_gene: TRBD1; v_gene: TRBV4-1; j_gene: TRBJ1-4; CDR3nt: TGCGCCAGCAGCACGGACAGGGCGGGAACTAATGAAAAACTGTTTTTT; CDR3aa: CASSTDRAGTNEKLFF
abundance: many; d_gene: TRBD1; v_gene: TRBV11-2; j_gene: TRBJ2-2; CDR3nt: TGTGCCAGCTGGGGACAGGGGGCGGGCGGGGAGCTGTTTTTT; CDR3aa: CASWGQGAGGELFF
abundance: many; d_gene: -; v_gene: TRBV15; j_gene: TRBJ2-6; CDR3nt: TGTGCCACCAGCAGAGATTCGGGGAGCGGGGCCAACGTCCTGACTTTC; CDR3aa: CATSRDSGSGANVLTF
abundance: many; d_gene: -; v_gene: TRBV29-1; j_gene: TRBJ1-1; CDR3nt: TGCAGCGTCTCCCACGAGGAAGCTTTCTTT; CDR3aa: CSVSHEEAFF
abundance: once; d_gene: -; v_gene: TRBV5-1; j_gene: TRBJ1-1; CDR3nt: TGCGCCAGCAGCTTGGAATGGGGCCTGAACACTGAAGCCTTCTTT; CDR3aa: CASSLEWGLNTEAFF
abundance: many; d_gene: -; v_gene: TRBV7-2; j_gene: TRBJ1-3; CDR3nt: TGTGCCAGCAGCTTGGCGGGGACCTCTGGAAACACCATATATTTT; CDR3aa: CASSLAGTSGNTIYF
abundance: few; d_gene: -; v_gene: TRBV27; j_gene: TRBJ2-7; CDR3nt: TGTGCCAGCAGTCCGGGGGTAGTAACCTACGAGCAGTACTTC; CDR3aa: CASSPGVVTYEQYF
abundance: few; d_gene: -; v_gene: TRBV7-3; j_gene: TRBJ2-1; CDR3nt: TGTGCCAGCAGCTCCTCAGGCAATGAGCAGTTCTTC; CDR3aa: CASSSSGNEQFF
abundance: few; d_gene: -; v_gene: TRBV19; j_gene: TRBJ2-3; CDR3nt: TGTGCCAGTAGTATAAATCCTAGTGGGGCAGATACGCAGTATTTT; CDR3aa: CASSINPSGADTQYF
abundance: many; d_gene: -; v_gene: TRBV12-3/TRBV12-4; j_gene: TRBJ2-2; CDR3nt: TGTGCCAGCAGTTTCTTGACCAGCTACACCGGGGAGCTGTTTTTT; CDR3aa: CASSFLTSYTGELFF
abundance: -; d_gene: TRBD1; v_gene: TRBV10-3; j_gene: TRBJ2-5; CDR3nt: TGTGCCATCAGGAAGACAGGGTTTCATGAGACCCAGTACTTC; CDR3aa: CAIRKTGFHETQYF
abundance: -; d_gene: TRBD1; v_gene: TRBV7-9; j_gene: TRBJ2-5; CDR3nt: TGTGCCAGCAGCACAGGGGGGTTCGCAGAGACCCAGTACTTC; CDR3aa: CASSTGGFAETQYF
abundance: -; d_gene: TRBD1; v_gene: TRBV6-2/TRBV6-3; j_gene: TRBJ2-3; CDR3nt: TGTGCCAGCAGTTACCGGGACAGGGGTATTTCGGCGGGAGGCGAAGATACGCAGTATTTT; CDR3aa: CASSYRDRGISAGGEDTQYF
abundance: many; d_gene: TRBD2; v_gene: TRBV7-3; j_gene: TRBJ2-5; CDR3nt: TGTGCCAGCAGCCGGGGAGGGACTAGCGGTCAAGAGACCCAGTACTTC; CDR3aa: CASSRGGTSGQETQYF
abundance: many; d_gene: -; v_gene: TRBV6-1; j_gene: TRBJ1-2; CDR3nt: TGTGCCAGCAGGGTGGACATGAGCTATGGCTACACCTTC; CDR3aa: CASRVDMSYGYTF
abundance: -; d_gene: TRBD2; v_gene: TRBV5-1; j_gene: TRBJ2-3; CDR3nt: TGCGCCAGCAGCGCGGTCCTAGCGGCTAGCACAGATACGCAGTATTTT; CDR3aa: CASSAVLAASTDTQYF
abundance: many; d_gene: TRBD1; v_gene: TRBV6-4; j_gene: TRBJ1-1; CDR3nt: TGTGCCAGCAGTGCCACGGACAGGGGTGAAAAGACAGCTTTCTTT; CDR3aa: CASSATDRGEKTAFF
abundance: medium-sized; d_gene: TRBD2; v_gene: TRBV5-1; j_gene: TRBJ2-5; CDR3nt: TGCGCCAGCAGCCCCGGGACTAGCGGGGTTCAAGAGACCCAGTACTTC; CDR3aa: CASSPGTSGVQETQYF
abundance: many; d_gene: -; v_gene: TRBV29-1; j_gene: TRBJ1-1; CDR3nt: TGCAGCGGAGGGCGGGCGAACACTGAAGCTTTCTTT; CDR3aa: CSGGRANTEAFF
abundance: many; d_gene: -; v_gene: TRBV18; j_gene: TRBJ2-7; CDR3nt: TGTGCCAGCTCACCATACAGGGACGAGCAGTACTTC; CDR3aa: CASSPYRDEQYF